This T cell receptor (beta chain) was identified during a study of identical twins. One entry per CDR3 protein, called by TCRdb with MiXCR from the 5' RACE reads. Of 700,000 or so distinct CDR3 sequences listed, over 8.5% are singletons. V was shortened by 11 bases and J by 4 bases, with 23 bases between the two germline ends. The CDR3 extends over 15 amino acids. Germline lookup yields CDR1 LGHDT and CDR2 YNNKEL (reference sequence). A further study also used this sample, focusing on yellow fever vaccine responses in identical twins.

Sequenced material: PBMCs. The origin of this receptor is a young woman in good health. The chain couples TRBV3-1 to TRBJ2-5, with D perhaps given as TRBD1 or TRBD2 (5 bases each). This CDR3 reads CASSPRGRAGETQYF. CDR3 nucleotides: TGTGCCTCCAGCCCCCGGGGCAGGGCGGGAGAGACCCAGTACTTC.